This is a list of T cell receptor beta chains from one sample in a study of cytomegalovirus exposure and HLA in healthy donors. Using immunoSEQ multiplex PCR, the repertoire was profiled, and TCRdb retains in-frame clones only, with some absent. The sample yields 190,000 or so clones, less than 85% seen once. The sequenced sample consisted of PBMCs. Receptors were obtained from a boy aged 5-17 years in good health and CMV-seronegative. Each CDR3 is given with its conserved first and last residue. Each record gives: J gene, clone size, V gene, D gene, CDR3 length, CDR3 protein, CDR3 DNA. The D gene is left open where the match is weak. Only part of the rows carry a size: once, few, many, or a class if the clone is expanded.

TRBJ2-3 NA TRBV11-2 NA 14 CASSHLQDPDTQYF TGTGCCAGCAGCCACCTTCAGGATCCAGATACGCAGTATTTT
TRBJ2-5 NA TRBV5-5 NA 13 CASRPGFQETQYF TGTGCCAGCCGACCAGGGTTCCAAGAGACCCAGTACTTC
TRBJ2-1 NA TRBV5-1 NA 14 CASSPDRFYNEQFF TGCGCCAGCAGCCCAGACAGGTTTTACAATGAGCAGTTCTTC
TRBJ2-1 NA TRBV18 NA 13 CASSPAGAGEQFF TGTGCCAGCTCACCAGCAGGGGCGGGTGAGCAGTTCTTC
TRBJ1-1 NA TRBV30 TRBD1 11 CAWEGDREAFF TGTGCCTGGGAGGGGGACAGAGAAGCTTTCTTT
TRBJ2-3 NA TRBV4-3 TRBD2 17 CASSQDDPGGVTDTQYF TGCGCCAGCAGCCAAGATGATCCGGGAGGGGTCACAGATACGCAGTATTTT
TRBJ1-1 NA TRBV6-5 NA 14 CASSPETYNTEAFF TGTGCCAGCAGCCCTGAGACTTACAACACTGAAGCTTTCTTT
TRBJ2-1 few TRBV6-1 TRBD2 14 CASSSGLASDEQFF TGTGCCAGCAGTTCGGGACTAGCGAGTGATGAGCAGTTCTTC
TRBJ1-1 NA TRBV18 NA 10 CASSQTEAFF TGTGCCAGCTCGCAGACTGAAGCTTTCTTT
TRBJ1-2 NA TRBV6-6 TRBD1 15 CASSYSAGGYYGYTF TGTGCCAGCAGTTACTCCGCAGGGGGCTACTATGGCTACACCTTC
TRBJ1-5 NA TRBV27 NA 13 CASSPRGNQPQHF TGTGCCAGCAGCCCTCGGGGGAATCAGCCCCAGCATTTT
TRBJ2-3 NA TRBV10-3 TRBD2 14 CAIRTSGGTDTQYF TGTGCCATCAGGACTAGCGGTGGAACAGATACGCAGTATTTT
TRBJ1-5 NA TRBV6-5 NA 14 CASSYQGSGQPQHF TGTGCCAGCAGTTACCAGGGGTCGGGACAGCCCCAGCATTTT
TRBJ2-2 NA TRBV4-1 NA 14 CASSQDQTTGELFF TGCGCCAGCAGCCAAGATCAAACAACCGGGGAGCTGTTTTTT
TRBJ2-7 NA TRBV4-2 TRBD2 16 CASSQEGAGGPYEQYF TGTGCCAGCAGCCAAGAAGGCGCGGGGGGTCCCTACGAGCAGTACTTC
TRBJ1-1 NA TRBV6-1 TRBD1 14 CASSPTGGRTEAFF TGTGCCAGCAGCCCTACAGGGGGCAGGACTGAAGCTTTCTTT
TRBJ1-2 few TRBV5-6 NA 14 CASSLDDTYYGYTF TGTGCCAGCAGCTTGGATGACACCTACTATGGCTACACCTTC
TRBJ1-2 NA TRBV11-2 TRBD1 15 CASSSGTGASYGYTF TGTGCCAGCAGCTCCGGGACAGGGGCGAGCTATGGCTACACCTTC
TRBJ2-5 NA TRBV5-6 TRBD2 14 CASSRTSLQETQYF TGTGCCAGCAGCCGGACTAGCCTACAAGAGACCCAGTACTTC
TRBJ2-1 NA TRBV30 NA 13 CAWSTGVGGEQFF TGTGCCTGGAGTACAGGGGTGGGGGGTGAGCAGTTCTTC
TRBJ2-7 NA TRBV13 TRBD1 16 CASSRSGTGGVHEQYF TGTGCCAGCAGCAGATCCGGGACAGGGGGCGTCCACGAGCAGTACTTC
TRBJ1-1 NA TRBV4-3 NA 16 CASSLTRSIPNTEAFF TGCGCCAGCAGCCTCACCCGGTCAATCCCGAACACTGAAGCTTTCTTT
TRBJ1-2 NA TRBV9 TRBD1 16 CASSPHGTVDFYGYTF TGTGCCAGCAGCCCCCACGGGACAGTTGACTTCTATGGCTACACCTTC
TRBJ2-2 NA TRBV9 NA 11 CASRADGELFF TGTGCCAGCAGGGCCGACGGGGAGCTGTTTTTT
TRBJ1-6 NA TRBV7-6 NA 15 CASSLTREFNSPLHF TGCGCCAGCAGCTTAACGAGAGAGTTTAATTCACCCCTCCACTTT
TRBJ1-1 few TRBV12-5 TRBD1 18 CASGLVVVGQGVSTEAFF TGTGCTAGTGGTTTGGTCGTTGTGGGACAGGGGGTTTCTACTGAAGCTTTCTTT